Sequencing of this T cell receptor (beta chain) was carried out in a study of T cells in Graves' hyperthyroidism and ophthalmopathy. The TCR beta CDR3 regions underwent amplification using RNA transcripts as the source. Initially, a first-round RT-PCR of the TCR CDR3 employed the HTBI primer set. TCRdb itself ran the multiplex PCR reads through MiXCR, one entry per CDR3 protein. The table records about 600,000 distinct CDR3 sequences, over 12% of them present only once. The table lists this clonotype with many counts. PBMCs stemmed from 10 ml fresh peripheral blood. The sequence was collected from a woman younger than 35 with Graves' ophthalmopathy. Input material: blood.

In nucleotides, the CDR3 is TGTGCCAGCAGTGCGGACGGCTACACTGAAGCTTTCTTT. This sequence encodes CASSADGYTEAFF. The genes are TRBV2 and TRBJ1-1, with D unclear. The CDR3 contains 13 residues. Germline V CDR1 and CDR2: SNHLY, FYNNEI. With 4 bases removed from V and 3 bases from J, the gap between germline ends came to 9 bases.